This TCR beta chain was obtained from a study of T cells in women clearing cervical HPV infection. Comment on this clone: The read gets to within 3 residues of the CDR3 end, and the germline J gene fills in the rest.

This CDR3 spans 15 amino acids. V was clipped by 3 bases and J by 2 bases, with 12 bases between them. The method was immunoSEQ multiplex PCR; TCRdb's version includes in-frame clones alone and lacks a portion of them. The table for this sample gives about 44,000 clones. The sample consisted of blood buffy coat. The genes are TRBV12-3 or TRBV12-4 and TRBJ2-3; possible D gene TRBD2, 6 bases. This TCR was recovered from a woman between 18 and 69 years old with a cervical HPV16 infection that either progressed to CIN3+ or cleared (not recorded which). The DNA read from the CDR3 is TGTGCCAGCAGTTTTGCGGGGTGGAACACAGATACG. Protein: CASSFAGWNTDT. In full, the CDR3 reads CASSFAGWNTDTQYF.